This T cell receptor beta chain was observed in a study of patients and donors after allogeneic stem cell transplantation. TCRdb reanalysed the RT-PCR reads using MiXCR and keeps one entry per CDR3 protein. The table records 70,000 or so distinct CDR3 sequences, around 27% of them present only once. This clonotype has a handful of counts. V dropped 3 bases and J dropped 4; count of bases not matched to a gene: 11. The CDR3 covers 17 residues. CDR1 and CDR2 from the germline V gene are SGDLS and YYNGEE. The chain joins TRBV9 to TRBJ2-1; 9 bases map to TRBD2. The sequence derives from a human donor who was either an allogeneic HSCT recipient or a stem cell or donor lymphocyte infusion donor (not recorded which). It is not recorded whose cells these are; they may come from a transplant donor. The source material was blood, either unsorted or a sorted T cell fraction (not recorded which). The CDR3 nucleotides read TGTGCCAGCAGCGCCAACCTCTTAGCGGGAGTATACAATGAGCAGTTCTTC. As protein: CASSANLLAGVYNEQFF.